The present entry profiles one T cell receptor beta chain with its context. This clone was seen only a few times. Its antigen is not yet known. The sample holds no much larger clone one base away, and base qualities are not on file. The method was the immunoSEQ multiplex PCR assay. TCRdb took this table from immuneACCESS and kept in-frame rearrangements with V and J called. Such tables lack part of the clones; where checked against another copy, unresolved V genes explain under half of the gap, and the rest is unexplained. Recorded for this sample are roughly 500,000 clones; approximately 80% of them occurred a single time. The top ten clones comprise roughly 0.013% of the sample. The data belong to a study of shared T cell receptors in the human thymus (dated by TCRdb to 2020 to 2022). With regard to the full study: The study investigated the way shared, self-reactive T-cell receptor alpha chains are produced in the human thymus.

The V end loses 4 bases and the J end loses 8 bases, and a stretch of 18 bases separates them. CDR1 is given as SGHDT and CDR2 as YYEEEE, both from the germline V gene. From the cysteine up to the phenylalanine, the CDR3 has a length of 15 residues. Solely the CDR3 DNA is kept, with 45 bases framed from the first base. The same data also contributed to another study, on human thymus T cells. As that second study puts it: The donors were immunologically healthy infants in Finland who had open corrective cardiac surgery for congenital heart defects. The thymus tissue came from surgical resects taken out during corrective cardiac surgery. Biased V and J gene segment usage appeared to be present in both thymic and peripheral blood repertoires. Highly overlapping thymic TCR repertoires among unrelated individuals were reported in the related research. The study used roughly eight infant thymus samples plus four related peripheral blood samples to characterize TCR alpha and beta repertoires. The infant donors were about 7 to 244 days old, and the cohort included about 6 males and a couple of females. Thymocytes were released mechanically from tissue and stored at -70 °C as pellets of roughly 8.5-32 million cells. A QIAsymphony instrument was used to extract genomic DNA from the frozen cell pellets. Using the immunoSEQ multiplex PCR assay, the TCRB and TCRAD loci were amplified from a standardized quantity of quality-controlled genomic DNA. Amplicons spanned the V(D)J region at a length sufficient to cover the CDR3 and identify V and J genes. The commercial immunoSEQ service was used to sequence amplicons on an Illumina platform. Corrections for primer bias and sequencing errors followed previously described methods, while TCRAD and TCRB definitions were based on the IMGT database. immunoSEQ Analyzer 3.0 and VDJTools were used for repertoire analysis, which covered basic statistics, V/J segment usage, diversity estimates, rarefaction and pairwise overlap. To estimate diversity, the Chao1, ChaoE, Efron-Thisted, Shannon and inverse Simpson indices were applied, and diversity was also estimated on datasets down-sampled to the smallest sample. Repertoire overlap used strict matching of CDR3 nucleotide sequence, V gene and J gene, with Jaccard-based multidimensional scaling clustering. On average, thymus samples gave roughly 800,000 unique TCRB clonotypes, whereas blood samples gave about 84,000.

This receptor was taken from a boy under two years old with a congenital heart defect. Donor details come from another sample of the same person, matched by shared clones. The sample was thymocytes. The chain couples TRBV5-6 to TRBJ1-4; TRBD1 is possibly the D segment (5 matching bases). The nucleotide sequence is TGTGCCAGCAGCGCAACCTTCAGGCGGGGGGAAAAACTGTTTTTT. This gives the protein CASSATFRRGEKLFF. Reference TRBV5-6 and TRBJ1-4 proteins supply the regions before and after the CDR3; the full variable domain is: DAGVTQSPTHLIKTRGQQVTLRCSPKSGHDTVSWYQQALGQGPQFIFQYYEEEERQRGNFPDRFSGHQFPNYSSELNVNALLLGDSALYLCASSATFRRGEKLFFGSGTQLSVL.